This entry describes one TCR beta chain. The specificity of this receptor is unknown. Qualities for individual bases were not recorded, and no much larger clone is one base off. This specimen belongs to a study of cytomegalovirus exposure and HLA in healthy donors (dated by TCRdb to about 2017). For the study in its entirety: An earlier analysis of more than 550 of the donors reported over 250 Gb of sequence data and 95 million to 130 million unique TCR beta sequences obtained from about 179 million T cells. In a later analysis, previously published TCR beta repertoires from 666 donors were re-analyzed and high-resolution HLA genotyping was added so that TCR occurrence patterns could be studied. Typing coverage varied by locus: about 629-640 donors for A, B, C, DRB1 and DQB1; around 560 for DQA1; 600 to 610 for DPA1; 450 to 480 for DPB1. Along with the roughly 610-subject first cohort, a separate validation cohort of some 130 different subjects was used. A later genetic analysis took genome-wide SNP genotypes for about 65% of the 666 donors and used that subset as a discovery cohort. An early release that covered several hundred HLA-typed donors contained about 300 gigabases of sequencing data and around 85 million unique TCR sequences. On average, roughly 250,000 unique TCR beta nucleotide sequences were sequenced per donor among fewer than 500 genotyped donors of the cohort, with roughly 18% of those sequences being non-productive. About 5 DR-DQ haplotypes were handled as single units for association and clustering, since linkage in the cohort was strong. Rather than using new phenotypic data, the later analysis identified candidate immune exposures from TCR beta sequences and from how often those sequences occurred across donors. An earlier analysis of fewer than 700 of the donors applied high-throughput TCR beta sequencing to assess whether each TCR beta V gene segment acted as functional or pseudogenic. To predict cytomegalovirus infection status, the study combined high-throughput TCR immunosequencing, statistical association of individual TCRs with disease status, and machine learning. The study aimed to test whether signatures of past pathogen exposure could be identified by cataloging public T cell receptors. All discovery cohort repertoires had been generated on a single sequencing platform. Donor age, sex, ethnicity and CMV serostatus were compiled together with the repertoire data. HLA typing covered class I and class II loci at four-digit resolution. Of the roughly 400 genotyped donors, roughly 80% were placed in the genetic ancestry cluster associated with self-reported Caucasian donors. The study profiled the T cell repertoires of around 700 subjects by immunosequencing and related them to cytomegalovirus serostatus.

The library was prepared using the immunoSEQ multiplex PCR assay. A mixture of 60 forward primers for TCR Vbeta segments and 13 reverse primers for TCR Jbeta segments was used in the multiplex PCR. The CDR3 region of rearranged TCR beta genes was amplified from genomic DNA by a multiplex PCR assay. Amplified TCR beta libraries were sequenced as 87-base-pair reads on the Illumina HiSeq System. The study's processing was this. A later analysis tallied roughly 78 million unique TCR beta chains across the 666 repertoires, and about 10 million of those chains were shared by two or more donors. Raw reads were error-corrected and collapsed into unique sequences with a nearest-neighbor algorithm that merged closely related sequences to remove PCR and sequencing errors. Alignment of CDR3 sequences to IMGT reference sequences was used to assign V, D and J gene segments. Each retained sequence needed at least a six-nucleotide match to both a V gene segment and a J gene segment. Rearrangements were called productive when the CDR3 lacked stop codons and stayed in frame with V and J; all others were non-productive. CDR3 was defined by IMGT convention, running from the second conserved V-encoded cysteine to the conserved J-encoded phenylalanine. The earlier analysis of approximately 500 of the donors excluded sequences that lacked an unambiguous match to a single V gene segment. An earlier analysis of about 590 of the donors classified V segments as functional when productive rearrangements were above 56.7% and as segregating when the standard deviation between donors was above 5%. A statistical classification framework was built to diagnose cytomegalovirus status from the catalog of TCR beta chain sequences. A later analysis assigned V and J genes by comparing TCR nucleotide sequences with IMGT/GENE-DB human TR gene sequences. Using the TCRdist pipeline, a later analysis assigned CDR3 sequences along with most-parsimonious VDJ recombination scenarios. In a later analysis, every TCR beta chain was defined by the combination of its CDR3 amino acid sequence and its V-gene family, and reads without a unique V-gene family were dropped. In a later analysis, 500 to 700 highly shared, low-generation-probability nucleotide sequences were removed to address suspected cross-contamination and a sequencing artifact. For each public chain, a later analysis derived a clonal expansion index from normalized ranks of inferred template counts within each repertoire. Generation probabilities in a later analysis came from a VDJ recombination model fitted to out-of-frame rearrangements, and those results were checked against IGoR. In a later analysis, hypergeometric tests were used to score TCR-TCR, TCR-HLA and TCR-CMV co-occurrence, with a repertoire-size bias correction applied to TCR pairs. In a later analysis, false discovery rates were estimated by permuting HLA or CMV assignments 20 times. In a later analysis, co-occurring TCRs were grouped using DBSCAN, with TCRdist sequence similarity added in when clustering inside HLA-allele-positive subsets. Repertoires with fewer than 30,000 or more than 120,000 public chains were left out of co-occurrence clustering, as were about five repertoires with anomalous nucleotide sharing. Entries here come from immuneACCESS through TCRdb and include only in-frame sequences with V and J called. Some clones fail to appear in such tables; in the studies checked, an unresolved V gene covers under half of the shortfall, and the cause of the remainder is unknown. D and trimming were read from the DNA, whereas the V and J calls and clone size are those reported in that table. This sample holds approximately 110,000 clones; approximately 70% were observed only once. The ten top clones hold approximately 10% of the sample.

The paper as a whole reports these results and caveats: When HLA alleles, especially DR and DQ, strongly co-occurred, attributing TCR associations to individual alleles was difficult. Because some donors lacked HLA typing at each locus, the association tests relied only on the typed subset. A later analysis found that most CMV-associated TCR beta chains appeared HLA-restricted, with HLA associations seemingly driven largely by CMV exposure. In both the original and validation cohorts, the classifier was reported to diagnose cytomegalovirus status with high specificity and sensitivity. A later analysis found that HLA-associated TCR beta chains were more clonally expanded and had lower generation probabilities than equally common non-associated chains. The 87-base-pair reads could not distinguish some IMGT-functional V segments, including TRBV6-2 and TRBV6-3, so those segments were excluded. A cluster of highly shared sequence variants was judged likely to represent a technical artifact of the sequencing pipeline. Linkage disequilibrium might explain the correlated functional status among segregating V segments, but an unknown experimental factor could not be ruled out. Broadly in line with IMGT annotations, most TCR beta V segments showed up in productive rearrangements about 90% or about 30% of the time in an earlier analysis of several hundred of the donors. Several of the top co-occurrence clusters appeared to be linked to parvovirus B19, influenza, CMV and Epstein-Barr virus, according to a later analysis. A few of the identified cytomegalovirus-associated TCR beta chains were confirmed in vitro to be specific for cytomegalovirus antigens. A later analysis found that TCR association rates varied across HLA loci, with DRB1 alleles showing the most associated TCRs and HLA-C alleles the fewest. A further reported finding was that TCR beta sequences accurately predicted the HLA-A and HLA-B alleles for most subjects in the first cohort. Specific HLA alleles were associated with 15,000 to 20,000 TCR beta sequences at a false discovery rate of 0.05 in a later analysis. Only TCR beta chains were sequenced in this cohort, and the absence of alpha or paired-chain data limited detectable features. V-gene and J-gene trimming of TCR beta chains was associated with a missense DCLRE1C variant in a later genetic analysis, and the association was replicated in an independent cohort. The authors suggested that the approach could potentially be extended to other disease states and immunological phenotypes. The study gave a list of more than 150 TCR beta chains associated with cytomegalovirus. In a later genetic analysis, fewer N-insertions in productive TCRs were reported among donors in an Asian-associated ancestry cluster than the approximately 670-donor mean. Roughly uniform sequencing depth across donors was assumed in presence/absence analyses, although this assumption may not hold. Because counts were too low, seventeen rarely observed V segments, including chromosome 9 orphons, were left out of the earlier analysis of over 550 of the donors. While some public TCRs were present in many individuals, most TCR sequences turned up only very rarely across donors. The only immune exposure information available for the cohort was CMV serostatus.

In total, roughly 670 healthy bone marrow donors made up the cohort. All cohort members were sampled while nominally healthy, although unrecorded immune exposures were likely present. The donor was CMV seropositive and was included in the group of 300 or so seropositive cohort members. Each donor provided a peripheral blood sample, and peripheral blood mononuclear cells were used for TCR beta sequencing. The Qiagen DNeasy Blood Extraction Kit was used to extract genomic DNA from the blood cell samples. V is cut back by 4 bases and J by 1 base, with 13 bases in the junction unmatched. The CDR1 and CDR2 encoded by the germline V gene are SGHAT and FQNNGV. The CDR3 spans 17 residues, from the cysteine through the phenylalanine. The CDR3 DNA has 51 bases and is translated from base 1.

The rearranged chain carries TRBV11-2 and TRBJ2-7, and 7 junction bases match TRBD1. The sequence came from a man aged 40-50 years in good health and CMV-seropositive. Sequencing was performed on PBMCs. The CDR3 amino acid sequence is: CASSSLGIGTASYEQYF. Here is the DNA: TGTGCCAGCAGCTCCCTCGGGATCGGGACAGCTTCCTACGAGCAGTACTTC.